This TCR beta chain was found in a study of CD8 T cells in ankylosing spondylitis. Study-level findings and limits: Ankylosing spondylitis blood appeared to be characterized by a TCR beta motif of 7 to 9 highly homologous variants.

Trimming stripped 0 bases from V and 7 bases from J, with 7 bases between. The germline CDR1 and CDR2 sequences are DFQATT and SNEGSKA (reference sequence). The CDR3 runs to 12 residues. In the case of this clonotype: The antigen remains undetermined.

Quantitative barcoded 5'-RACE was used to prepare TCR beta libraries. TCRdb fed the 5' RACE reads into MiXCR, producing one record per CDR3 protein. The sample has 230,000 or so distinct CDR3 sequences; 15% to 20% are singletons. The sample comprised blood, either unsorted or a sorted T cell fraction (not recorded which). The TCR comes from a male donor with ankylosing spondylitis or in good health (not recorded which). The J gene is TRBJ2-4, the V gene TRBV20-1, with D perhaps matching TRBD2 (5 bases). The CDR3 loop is CSAREQRNIQYF. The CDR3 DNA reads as TGCAGTGCTAGAGAGCAGCGGAACATTCAGTACTTC.